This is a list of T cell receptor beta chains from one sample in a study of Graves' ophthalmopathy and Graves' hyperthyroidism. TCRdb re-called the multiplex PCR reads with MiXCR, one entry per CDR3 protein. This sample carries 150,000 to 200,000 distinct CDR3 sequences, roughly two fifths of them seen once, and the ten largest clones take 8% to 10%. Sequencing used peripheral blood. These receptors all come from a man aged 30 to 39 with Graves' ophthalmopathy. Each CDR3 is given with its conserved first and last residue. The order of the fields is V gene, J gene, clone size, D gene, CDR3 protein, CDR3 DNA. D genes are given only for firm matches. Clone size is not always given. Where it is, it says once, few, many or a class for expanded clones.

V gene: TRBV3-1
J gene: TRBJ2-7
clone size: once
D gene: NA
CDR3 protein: CASSQGISISYEQYF
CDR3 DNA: TGTGCCAGCAGCCAAGGCATCTCGATCTCCTACGAGCAGTACTTC

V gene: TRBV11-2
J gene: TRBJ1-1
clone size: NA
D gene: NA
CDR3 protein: CASSQITGGNTEAFF
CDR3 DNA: TGTGCCAGCAGCCAGATCACGGGCGGGAACACTGAAGCTTTCTTT

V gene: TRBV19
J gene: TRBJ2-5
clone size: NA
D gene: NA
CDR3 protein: CASGAGMETQYF
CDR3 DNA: TGTGCCAGTGGGGCAGGGATGGAGACCCAGTACTTC

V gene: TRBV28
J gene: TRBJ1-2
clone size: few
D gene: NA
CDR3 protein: CASSWDSGVSYGYTF
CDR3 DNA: TGTGCCAGCAGCTGGGATTCGGGGGTCAGCTATGGCTACACCTTC

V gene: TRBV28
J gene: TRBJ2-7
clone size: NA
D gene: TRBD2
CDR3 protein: CASSSYMGLAGGPISYEQYF
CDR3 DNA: TGTGCCAGCAGTTCGTACATGGGACTAGCGGGAGGGCCTATATCCTACGAGCAGTACTTC

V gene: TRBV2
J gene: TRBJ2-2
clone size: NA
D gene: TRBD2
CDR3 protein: CASSPSGRDTGELFF
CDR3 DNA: TGTGCCAGCAGTCCAAGCGGGAGAGACACCGGGGAGCTGTTTTTT

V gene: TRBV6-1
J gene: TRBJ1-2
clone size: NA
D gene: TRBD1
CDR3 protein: CASRKTGGAGHGYTF
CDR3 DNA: TGTGCCAGCAGGAAGACAGGGGGCGCAGGGCATGGCTACACCTTC

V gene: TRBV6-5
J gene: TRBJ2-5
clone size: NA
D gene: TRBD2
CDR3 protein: CASSWAGEQETQYF
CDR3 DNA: TGTGCCAGCAGTTGGGCGGGGGAACAAGAGACCCAGTACTTC

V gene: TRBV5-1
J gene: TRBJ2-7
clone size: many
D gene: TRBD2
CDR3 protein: CASSFSGTFYEQYF
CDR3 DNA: TGCGCCAGCAGCTTTAGCGGGACTTTCTACGAGCAGTACTTC

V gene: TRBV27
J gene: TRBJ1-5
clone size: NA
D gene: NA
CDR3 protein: CASSLLGVHQPQHF
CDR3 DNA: TGTGCCAGCAGTTTATTGGGAGTTCATCAGCCCCAGCATTTT

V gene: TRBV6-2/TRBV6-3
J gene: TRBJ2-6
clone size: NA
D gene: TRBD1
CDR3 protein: CASSRQGAFSGANVLTF
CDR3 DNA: TGTGCCAGCAGTAGGCAGGGGGCCTTCTCTGGGGCCAACGTCCTGACTTTC

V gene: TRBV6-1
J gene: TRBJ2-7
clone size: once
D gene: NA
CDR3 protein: CASSAPDPYEQYF
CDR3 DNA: TGTGCCAGCAGCGCCCCCGACCCCTACGAGCAGTACTTC

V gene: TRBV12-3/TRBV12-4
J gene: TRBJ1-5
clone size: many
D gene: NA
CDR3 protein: CASTSDLSNQPQHF
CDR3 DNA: TGTGCCAGCACCTCAGACCTTAGCAATCAGCCCCAGCATTTT

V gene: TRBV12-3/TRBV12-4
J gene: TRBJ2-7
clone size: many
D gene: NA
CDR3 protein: CASSFRDRSYEQYF
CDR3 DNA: TGTGCCAGCAGTTTCAGAGACAGGAGCTACGAGCAGTACTTC

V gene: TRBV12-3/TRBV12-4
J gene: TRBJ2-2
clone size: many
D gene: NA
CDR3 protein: CASSLWATNTGELFF
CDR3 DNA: TGTGCCAGCAGTTTGTGGGCAACGAACACCGGGGAGCTGTTTTTT

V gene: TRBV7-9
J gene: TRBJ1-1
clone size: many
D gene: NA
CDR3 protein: CASDPGPGNEKAFF
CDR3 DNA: TGTGCCAGCGACCCGGGTCCAGGGAACGAAAAAGCTTTCTTT

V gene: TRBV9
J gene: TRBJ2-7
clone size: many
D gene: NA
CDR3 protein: CASSVGGQAGYEQYF
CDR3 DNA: TGTGCCAGCAGCGTAGGGGGGCAGGCGGGATACGAGCAGTACTTC

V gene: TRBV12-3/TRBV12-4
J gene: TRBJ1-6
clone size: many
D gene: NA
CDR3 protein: CASSTSGTLTSPLHF
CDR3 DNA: TGTGCCAGCAGTACATCCGGGACCCTAACTTCACCCCTCCACTTT

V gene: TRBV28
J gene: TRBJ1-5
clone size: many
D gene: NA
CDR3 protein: CASSIKQGSWANSNQPQHF
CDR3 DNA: TGTGCCAGCAGCATTAAACAGGGAAGTTGGGCTAATAGCAATCAGCCCCAGCATTTT

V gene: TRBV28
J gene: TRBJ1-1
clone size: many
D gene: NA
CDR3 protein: CASSPPSFFEENTEAFF
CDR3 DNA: TGTGCCAGCAGTCCCCCCTCTTTCTTTGAAGAGAACACTGAAGCTTTCTTT

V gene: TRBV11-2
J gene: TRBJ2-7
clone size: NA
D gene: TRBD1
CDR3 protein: CASSLDGTGGYEQYF
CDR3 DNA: TGTGCCAGCAGCTTAGACGGGACAGGGGGATACGAGCAGTACTTC

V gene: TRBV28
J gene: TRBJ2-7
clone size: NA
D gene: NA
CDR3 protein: CASSLKPSYEQYF
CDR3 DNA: TGTGCCAGCAGTTTAAAGCCTTCCTACGAGCAGTACTTC

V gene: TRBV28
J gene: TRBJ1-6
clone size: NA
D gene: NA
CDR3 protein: CASSSIRSHRYSPLHF
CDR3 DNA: TGTGCCAGCAGTAGTATCCGGTCGCACCGTTATTCACCCCTCCACTTT

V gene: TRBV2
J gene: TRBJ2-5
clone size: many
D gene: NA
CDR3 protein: CASMRITGFRGTQYF
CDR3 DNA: TGTGCCAGCATGCGGATAACAGGGTTCCGTGGGACCCAGTACTTC

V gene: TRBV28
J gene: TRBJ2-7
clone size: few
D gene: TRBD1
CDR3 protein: CASSLRAGGSYEQYF
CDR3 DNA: TGTGCCAGCAGTTTAAGGGCAGGGGGATCCTACGAGCAGTACTTC

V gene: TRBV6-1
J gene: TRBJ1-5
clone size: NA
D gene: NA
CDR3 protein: CASSEGDTSNQPQHF
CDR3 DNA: TGTGCCAGCAGTGAAGGGGACACTAGCAATCAGCCCCAGCATTTT

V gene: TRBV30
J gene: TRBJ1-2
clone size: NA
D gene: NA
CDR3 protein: CAWSTAGSGYTF
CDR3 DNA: TGTGCCTGGAGTACGGCGGGTAGCGGCTACACCTTC

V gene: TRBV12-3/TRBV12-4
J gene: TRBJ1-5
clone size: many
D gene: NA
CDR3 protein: CASSLSDSHQPQHF
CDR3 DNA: TGTGCCAGCAGTTTAAGTGACAGCCATCAGCCCCAGCATTTT

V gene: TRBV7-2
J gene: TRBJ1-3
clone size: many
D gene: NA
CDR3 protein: CASSLSTAGNTIYF
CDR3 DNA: TGTGCCAGCAGCTTATCGACAGCCGGAAACACCATATATTTT

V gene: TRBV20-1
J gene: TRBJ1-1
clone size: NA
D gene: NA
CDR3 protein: CSADPTKQNTEAFF
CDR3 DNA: TGCAGTGCTGATCCCACGAAGCAGAACACTGAAGCTTTCTTT

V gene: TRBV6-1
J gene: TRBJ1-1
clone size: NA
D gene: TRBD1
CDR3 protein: CASRRAGTGGNTEAFF
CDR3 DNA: TGTGCCAGCAGGAGGGCCGGGACAGGGGGGAACACTGAAGCTTTCTTT

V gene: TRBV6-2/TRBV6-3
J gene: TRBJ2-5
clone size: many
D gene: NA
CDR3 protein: CASSYTLGDVQETQYF
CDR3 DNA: TGTGCCAGCAGTTACACGCTCGGGGACGTTCAAGAGACCCAGTACTTC

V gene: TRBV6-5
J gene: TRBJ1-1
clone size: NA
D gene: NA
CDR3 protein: CASSYTSLTEAFF
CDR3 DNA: TGTGCCAGCAGTTACACTTCTTTAACTGAAGCTTTCTTT

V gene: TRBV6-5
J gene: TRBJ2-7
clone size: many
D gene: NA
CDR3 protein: CASNPRESSYEQYF
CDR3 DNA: TGTGCCAGCAACCCTCGGGAGAGCTCCTACGAGCAGTACTTC

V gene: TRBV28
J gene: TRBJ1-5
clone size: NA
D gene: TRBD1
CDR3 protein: CAGGSGQVGNQPQHF
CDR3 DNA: TGTGCCGGGGGATCAGGACAGGTAGGAAATCAGCCCCAGCATTTT

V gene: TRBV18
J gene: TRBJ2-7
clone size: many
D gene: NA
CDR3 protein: CASSLHRLPSITYEQYF
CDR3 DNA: TGTGCCAGCTCACTCCACCGACTACCATCTATCACCTACGAGCAGTACTTC

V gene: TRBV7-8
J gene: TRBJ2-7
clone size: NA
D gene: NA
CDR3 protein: CASSRKGPQFSYEQYF
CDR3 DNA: TGTGCCAGCAGCCGGAAGGGACCTCAATTTTCCTACGAGCAGTACTTC

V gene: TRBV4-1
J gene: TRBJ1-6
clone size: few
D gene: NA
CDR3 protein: CASSPGGASSYNSPLHF
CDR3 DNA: TGCGCCAGCAGCCCAGGTGGGGCCAGCTCCTATAATTCACCCCTCCACTTT

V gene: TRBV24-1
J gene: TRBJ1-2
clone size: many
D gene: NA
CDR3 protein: CATSKGRGYGYTF
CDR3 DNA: TGTGCCACCAGTAAGGGCAGGGGCTATGGCTACACCTTC

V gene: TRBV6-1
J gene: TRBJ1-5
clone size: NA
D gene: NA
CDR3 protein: CASSDRHNQPQHF
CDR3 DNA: TGTGCCAGCAGTGACAGGCATAATCAGCCCCAGCATTTT

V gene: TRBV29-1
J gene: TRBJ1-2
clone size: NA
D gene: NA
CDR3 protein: CSVDPYGYTF
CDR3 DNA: TGCAGCGTTGACCCCTATGGCTACACCTTC

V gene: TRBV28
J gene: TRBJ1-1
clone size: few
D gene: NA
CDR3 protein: CASSPMTGLNTEAFF
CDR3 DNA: TGTGCCAGCAGTCCAATGACAGGCCTGAACACTGAAGCTTTCTTT

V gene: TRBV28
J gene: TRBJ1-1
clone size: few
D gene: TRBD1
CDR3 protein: CASSLLAGGMNTEAFF
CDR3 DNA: TGTGCCAGCAGTTTATTGGCAGGGGGCATGAACACTGAAGCTTTCTTT

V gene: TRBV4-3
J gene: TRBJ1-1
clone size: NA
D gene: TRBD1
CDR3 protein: CASSLSTGDNTEAFF
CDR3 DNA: TGCGCCAGCAGCCTTTCGACAGGGGACAACACTGAAGCTTTCTTT

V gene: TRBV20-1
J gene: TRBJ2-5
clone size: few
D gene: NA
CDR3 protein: CSARDGVRGRGETQYF
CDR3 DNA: TGCAGTGCTAGAGATGGAGTCCGGGGACGAGGGGAGACCCAGTACTTC

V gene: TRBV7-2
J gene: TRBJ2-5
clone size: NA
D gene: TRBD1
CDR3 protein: CASSLPGQVSKTQYF
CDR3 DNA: TGTGCCAGCAGCTTACCGGGACAGGTTTCGAAGACCCAGTACTTC

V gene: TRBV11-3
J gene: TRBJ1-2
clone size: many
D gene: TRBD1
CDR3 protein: CASSLDQGDDYTF
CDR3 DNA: TGTGCCAGCAGCTTAGATCAGGGGGATGACTACACCTTC

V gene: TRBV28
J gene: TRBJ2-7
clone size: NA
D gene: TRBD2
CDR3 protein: CASSLLAGASLSYEQYF
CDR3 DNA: TGTGCCAGCAGTTTACTAGCGGGAGCAAGCCTCTCCTACGAGCAGTACTTC

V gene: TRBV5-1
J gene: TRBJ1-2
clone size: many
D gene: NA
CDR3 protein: CASSEGGPGNYGYTF
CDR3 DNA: TGCGCCAGCAGCGAAGGGGGACCCGGCAACTATGGCTACACCTTC

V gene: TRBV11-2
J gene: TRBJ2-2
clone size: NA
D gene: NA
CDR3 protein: CASAHHGELFF
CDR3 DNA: TGTGCCAGCGCACACCACGGGGAGCTGTTTTTT